A selection of T cell receptor beta chains follows, all from one sample in a study of blood T cell repertoires in COVID-19. The assay was immunoSEQ multiplex PCR, and TCRdb's table has in-frame clones only and misses some. This table has about 100,000 clones, roughly 85% appearing once. The sequenced material came from peripheral blood. These receptor sequences come from a woman in her seventies with acute or convalescent COVID-19. Both conserved end residues are part of each CDR3. The order of the fields is V gene, D gene, J gene, clone size, CDR3 DNA, CDR3 protein. D genes are given only for firm matches. The size field is filled for only some rows; it gives once, few, many or a size class.

>TRBV18|.|TRBJ2-1|once
TGTGCCAGCTCCCCCGGAACCTCTCCGGGTGAGTTCTTC
CASSPGTSPGEFF
>TRBV7-2|TRBD1|TRBJ1-2|.
TGTGCCAGCAGCCAAAAAGGGACAGCTAACTATGGCTACACCTTC
CASSQKGTANYGYTF
>TRBV2|TRBD1|TRBJ1-1|.
TGTGCCAGCACAGGACAGGGCGGGCGGACTGAAGCTTTCTTT
CASTGQGGRTEAFF
>TRBV3-1/TRBV3-2|TRBD2|TRBJ2-1|once
TGTGCCAGCAGCCACGCGGGGGGGTATGAGCAGTTCTTC
CASSHAGGYEQFF
>TRBV5-1|TRBD2|TRBJ2-3|.
TGCGCCAGCAGAGTGGCGGGGGGCACAGATACGCAGTATTTT
CASRVAGGTDTQYF
>TRBV19|TRBD1|TRBJ1-4|.
TGTGCCAGTAGTCCTTGGGACAGGGAAGAAAAACTGTTTTTT
CASSPWDREEKLFF
>TRBV11-3|TRBD1|TRBJ2-1|.
TGTGCCAGCAGCCTAGGGCCGACAGGGTTCTACAATGAGCAGTTCTTC
CASSLGPTGFYNEQFF
>TRBV9|TRBD2|TRBJ2-1|many
TGTGCCAGCAGCCCCTCCGTGAAGCGGGGGGACAATGAGCAGTTCTTC
CASSPSVKRGDNEQFF
>TRBV7-2|.|TRBJ1-1|.
TGTGCCAGCAGCTTTCGGAACACTGAAGCTTTCTTT
CASSFRNTEAFF
>TRBV6-5|TRBD1|TRBJ1-1|.
TGTGCCAGCCATCGTAACAGTGGAGGGGGCGAAGCTTTCTTT
CASHRNSGGGEAFF
>TRBV10-1|TRBD2|TRBJ2-1|.
TGCGCCAGCAGCCCCAGCGGGGGGAGATACAATGAGCAGTTCTTC
CASSPSGGRYNEQFF
>TRBV13|TRBD1|TRBJ1-1|.
TGTGCCAGCAGCGAGACAGGGGCTGAAGCTTTCTTT
CASSETGAEAFF
>TRBV3-1/TRBV3-2|.|TRBJ1-2|.
TGTGCCAGCAGCCAGGGTGCTGGGAGGGGCTACACCTTC
CASSQGAGRGYTF
>TRBV19|TRBD1|TRBJ1-2|.
TGTGCCAGTAGCAAAGACAGGGAGTATGGCTACACCTTC
CASSKDREYGYTF
>TRBV29-1|TRBD1|TRBJ1-2|.
TGCAGCGGTGGGACAGACTATGGCTACACCTTC
CSGGTDYGYTF
>TRBV7-2|.|TRBJ1-2|.
TGTGCCAGCAGCTTAGCCTCCGGTAGCGGCTACACCTTC
CASSLASGSGYTF
>TRBV19|TRBD1|TRBJ2-5|.
TGTGCCAGTAGTATCCCCGGACAGGCCAGCCAAGAGACCCAGTACTTC
CASSIPGQASQETQYF
>TRBV7-2|TRBD1|TRBJ1-6|.
TGTGCCAGCAGATCGGGACAGGGGCTGGGCTCCTATAATTCACCCCTCCACTTT
CASRSGQGLGSYNSPLHF
>TRBV10-3|.|TRBJ1-2|.
TGTGCCATCAGTGAGTCGACAGACCTTAACTATGGCTACACCTTC
CAISESTDLNYGYTF
>TRBV11-2|TRBD1|TRBJ1-5|.
TGTGCCAGCAGCTTATCAGGGACAGGGGTCCAGCCCCAGCATTTT
CASSLSGTGVQPQHF
>TRBV5-1|.|TRBJ2-3|once
TGCGCCAGCAGCTATTCCGGGACAACACATACGCAGTATTTT
CASSYSGTTHTQYF
>TRBV18|.|TRBJ1-2|.
TGTGCCAGCTCAGAGGTCGGTGGCTACACCTTC
CASSEVGGYTF
>TRBV29-1|.|TRBJ1-1|.
TGCAGCGTTGTAAATTTATCGGGATCTGAAGCTTTCTTT
CSVVNLSGSEAFF